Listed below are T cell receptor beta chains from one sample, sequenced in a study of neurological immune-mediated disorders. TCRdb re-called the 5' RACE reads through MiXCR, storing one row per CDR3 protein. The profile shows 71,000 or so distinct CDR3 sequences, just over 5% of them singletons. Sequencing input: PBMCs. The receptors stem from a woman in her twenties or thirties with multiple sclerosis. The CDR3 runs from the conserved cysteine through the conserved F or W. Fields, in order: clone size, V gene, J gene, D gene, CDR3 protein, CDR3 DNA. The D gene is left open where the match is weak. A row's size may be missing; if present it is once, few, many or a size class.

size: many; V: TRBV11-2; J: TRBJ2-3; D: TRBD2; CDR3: CASSRSLLASRTDTQYF; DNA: TGTGCCAGCAGCCGTAGCTTACTAGCGAGCAGAACAGATACGCAGTATTTT
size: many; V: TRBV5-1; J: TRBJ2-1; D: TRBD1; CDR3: CASSLGQGYNEQFF; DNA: TGCGCCAGCAGCTTGGGACAGGGGTACAATGAGCAGTTCTTC
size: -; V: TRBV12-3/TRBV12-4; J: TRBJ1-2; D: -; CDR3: CDSSTPGIGYTF; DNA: TGTGACAGCAGTACGCCGGGGATTGGCTACACCTTC
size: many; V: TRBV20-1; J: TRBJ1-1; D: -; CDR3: CSARDIQGSTEAFF; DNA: TGCAGTGCTAGAGATATACAGGGAAGCACTGAAGCTTTCTTT
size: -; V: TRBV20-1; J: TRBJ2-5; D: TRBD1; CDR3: CSARASRGRGLSETQYF; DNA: TGCAGTGCTAGAGCGAGCCGTGGCAGGGGGCTAAGTGAGACCCAGTACTTC
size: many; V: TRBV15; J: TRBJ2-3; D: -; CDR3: CATSRSPFSTDTQYF; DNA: TGTGCCACCAGCAGATCCCCGTTTAGCACAGATACGCAGTATTTT
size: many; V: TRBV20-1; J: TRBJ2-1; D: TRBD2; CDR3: CSARVLGLAGINEQFF; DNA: TGCAGTGCTAGAGTCCTCGGACTAGCGGGAATCAATGAGCAGTTCTTC
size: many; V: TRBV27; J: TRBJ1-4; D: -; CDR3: CASSLSVPGIDEKLFF; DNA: TGTGCCAGCAGTTTGAGTGTGCCAGGGATAGATGAAAAACTGTTTTTT
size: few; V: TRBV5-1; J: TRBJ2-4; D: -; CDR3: CASSLPGNIQYF; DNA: TGCGCCAGCAGCTTGCCAGGGAACATTCAGTACTTC
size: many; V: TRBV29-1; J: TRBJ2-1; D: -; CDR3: CSALGYNEQFF; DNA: TGCAGCGCACTGGGGTACAATGAGCAGTTCTTC
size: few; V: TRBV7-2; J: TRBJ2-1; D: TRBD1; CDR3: CASIRKGGNSYNEQFF; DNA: TGTGCCAGCATCCGCAAAGGGGGCAACTCCTACAATGAGCAGTTCTTC
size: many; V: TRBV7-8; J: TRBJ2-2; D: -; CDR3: CASSTQGNTGELFF; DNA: TGTGCCAGCAGCACACAGGGAAACACCGGGGAGCTGTTTTTT
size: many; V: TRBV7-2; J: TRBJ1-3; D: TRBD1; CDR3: CASSLEDRVGNTIYF; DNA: TGTGCCAGCAGCTTAGAGGACAGGGTCGGAAACACCATATATTTT
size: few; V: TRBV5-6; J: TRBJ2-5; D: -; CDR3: CASSIRLLQETQYF; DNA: TGTGCCAGCAGCATCAGACTGTTACAAGAGACCCAGTACTTC
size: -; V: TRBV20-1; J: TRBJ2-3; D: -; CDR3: CSAYYRALVLHTDTQYF; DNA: TGCAGTGCGTATTACCGGGCCCTAGTTCTGCACACAGATACGCAGTATTTT
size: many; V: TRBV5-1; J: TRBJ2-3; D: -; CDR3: CASSLEAGRTDTQYF; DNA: TGCGCCAGCAGCTTGGAAGCGGGCCGCACAGATACGCAGTATTTT
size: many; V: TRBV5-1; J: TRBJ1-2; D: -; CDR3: CASSLAPADYGYTF; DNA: TGCGCCAGCAGCTTGGCTCCAGCCGACTATGGCTACACCTTC
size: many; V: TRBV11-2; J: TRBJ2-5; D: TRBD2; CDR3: CASSDEGLAGETQYF; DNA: TGTGCCAGCAGCGACGAGGGACTAGCGGGGGAGACCCAGTACTTC
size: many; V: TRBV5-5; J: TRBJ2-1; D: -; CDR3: CASSLGSYNEQFF; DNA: TGTGCCAGCAGCCTTGGGAGCTACAATGAGCAGTTCTTC
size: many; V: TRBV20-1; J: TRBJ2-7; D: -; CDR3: CSALETAYEQYF; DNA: TGCAGTGCTCTAGAGACCGCTTACGAGCAGTACTTC
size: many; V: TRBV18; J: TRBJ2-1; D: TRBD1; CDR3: CASSPTGYNEQFF; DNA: TGTGCCAGCTCACCGACAGGGTACAATGAGCAGTTCTTC
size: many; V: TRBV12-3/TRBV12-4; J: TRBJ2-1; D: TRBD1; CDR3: CASSLGQGVLNEQFF; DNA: TGTGCCAGCAGTCTAGGACAGGGGGTTTTGAATGAGCAGTTCTTC
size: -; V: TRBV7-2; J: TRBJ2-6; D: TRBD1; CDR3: CASSLIGPGQGTGANVLTF; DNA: TGTGCCAGCAGCTTAATCGGGCCGGGACAGGGCACTGGGGCCAACGTCCTGACTTTC
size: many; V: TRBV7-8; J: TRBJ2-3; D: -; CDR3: CASRMGGPDTQYF; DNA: TGTGCCAGCAGAATGGGGGGCCCAGATACGCAGTATTTT
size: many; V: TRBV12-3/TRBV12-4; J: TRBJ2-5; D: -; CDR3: CASSQQATGTQYF; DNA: TGTGCCAGCAGTCAACAGGCGACGGGGACCCAGTACTTC
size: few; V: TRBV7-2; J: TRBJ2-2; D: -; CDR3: CASSLMSSRGELFF; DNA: TGTGCCAGCAGCTTAATGTCTTCCCGCGGGGAGCTGTTTTTT
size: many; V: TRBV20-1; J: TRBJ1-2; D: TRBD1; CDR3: CSARAGTGGEGYTF; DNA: TGCAGTGCTAGAGCCGGGACAGGGGGTGAAGGCTACACCTTC
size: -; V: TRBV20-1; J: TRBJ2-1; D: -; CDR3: CSARRQSSYNEQFF; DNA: TGCAGTGCCCGCCGACAGAGCTCCTACAATGAGCAGTTCTTC
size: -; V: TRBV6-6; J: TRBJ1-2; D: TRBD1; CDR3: CASNPTGHRNYGYTF; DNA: TGTGCCAGCAATCCGACAGGGCATCGGAACTATGGCTACACCTTC
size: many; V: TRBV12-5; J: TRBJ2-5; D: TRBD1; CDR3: CASGRTGEETQYF; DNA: TGTGCTAGTGGGAGGACAGGGGAAGAGACCCAGTACTTC
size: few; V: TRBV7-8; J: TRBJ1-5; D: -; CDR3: CASSLQPGRPQHF; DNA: TGTGCCAGCAGCTTACAGCCGGGAAGGCCCCAGCATTTT
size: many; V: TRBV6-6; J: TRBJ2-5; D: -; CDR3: CASTKGGGGTQYF; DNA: TGTGCCAGCACAAAAGGGGGGGGCGGGACCCAGTACTTC
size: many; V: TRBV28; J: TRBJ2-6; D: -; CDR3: CASSWGVGAGANVLTF; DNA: TGTGCCAGCAGTTGGGGGGTAGGCGCTGGGGCCAACGTCCTGACTTTC
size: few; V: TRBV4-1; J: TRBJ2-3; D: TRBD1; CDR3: CASSQSSPWDRALDTQYF; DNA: TGCGCCAGCAGCCAAAGTTCACCTTGGGACAGGGCATTAGATACGCAGTATTTT
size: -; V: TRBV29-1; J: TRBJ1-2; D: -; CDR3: CSTGDNYGYTF; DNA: TGCAGCACCGGGGATAACTATGGCTACACCTTC
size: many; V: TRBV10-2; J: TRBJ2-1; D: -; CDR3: CASSRRSSYNEQFF; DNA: TGCGCCAGCAGTAGGAGGAGCTCCTACAATGAGCAGTTCTTC
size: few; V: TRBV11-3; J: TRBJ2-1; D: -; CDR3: CASSLEDDEQFF; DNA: TGTGCCAGCAGCTTAGAAGACGATGAGCAGTTCTTC
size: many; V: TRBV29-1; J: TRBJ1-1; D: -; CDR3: CSVGTVNTEAFF; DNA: TGCAGCGTTGGGACGGTGAACACTGAAGCTTTCTTT